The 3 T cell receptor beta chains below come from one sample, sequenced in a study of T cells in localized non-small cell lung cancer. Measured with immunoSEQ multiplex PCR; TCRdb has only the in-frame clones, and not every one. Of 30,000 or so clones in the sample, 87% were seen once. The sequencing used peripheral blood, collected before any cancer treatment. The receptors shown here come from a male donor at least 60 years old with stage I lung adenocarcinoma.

The CDR3 loop is CASSPVGGQGNQPQHF. For the CDR3, the DNA is TGTGCCAGTAGTCCCGTGGGGGGGCAAGGCAATCAGCCCCAGCATTTT. This sequence joins TRBV19 and TRBJ1-5; possibly TRBD1 for D (6 bases). This CDR3 region has 16 residues. With 5 bases removed from V and 2 bases from J, the gap between germline ends came to 16 bases. In germline, CDR1 is LNHDA, CDR2 SQIVND (reference sequence).

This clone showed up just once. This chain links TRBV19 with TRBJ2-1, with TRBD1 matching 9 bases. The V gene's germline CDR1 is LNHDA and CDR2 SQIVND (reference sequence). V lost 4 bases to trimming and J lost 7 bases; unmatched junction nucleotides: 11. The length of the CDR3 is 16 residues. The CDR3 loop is CASSKGQGRTVNEQFF. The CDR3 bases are TGTGCCAGTAGTAAAGGACAGGGGAGGACTGTAAATGAGCAGTTCTTC.

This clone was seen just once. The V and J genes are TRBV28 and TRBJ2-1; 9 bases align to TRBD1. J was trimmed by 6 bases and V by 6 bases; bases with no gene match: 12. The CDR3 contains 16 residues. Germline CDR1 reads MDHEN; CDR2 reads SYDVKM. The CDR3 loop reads CASRLGAGTGSNEQFF. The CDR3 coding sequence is TGTGCCAGCAGACTGGGGGCGGGGACAGGGTCCAATGAGCAGTTCTTC.